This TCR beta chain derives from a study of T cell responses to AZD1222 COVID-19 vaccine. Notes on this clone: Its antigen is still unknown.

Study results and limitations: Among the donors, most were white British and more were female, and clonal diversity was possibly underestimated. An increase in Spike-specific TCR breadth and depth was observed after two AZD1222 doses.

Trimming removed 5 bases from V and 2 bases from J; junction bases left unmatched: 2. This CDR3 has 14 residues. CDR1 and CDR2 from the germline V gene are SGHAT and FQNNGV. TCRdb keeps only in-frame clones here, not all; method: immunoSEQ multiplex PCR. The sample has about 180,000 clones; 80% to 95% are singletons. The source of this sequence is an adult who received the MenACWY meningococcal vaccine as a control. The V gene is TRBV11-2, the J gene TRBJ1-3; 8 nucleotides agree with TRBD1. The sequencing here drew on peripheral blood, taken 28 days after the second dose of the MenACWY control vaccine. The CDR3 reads CASSMDRAGNTIYF. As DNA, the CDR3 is TGTGCCAGCAGCATGGACAGGGCTGGAAACACCATATATTTT.